These 21 T cell receptor beta chains were all obtained from the same sample, sequenced in a study of cytomegalovirus exposure and HLA in healthy donors. Assay: immunoSEQ multiplex PCR; the TCRdb copy retains only in-frame clones and omits some. This repertoire shows under 400,000 clones, nearly 90% found once; its top ten account for approximately 0.9%. The material sequenced was PBMCs. The source is a man aged 25-45 years in good health and CMV-seronegative.

The gene calls are TRBV19 and TRBJ1-6; D gene uncertain. Germline V gene lookup returns CDR1 LNHDA and CDR2 SQIVND (reference sequence). This CDR3 has 15 amino acids. V lost 4 bases and J lost 4, with 11 bases in between. The CDR3 coding sequence is TGTGCCAGTAGTAAGGAGACGACTTATAATTCACCCCTCCACTTT. Encoded protein: CASSKETTYNSPLHF.

V is TRBV2 and J is TRBJ2-1, with TRBD2 as a possible D gene (5 bases). The CDR3 is made up of 14 amino acids. Germline lookup yields CDR1 SNHLY and CDR2 FYNNEI. Trimming pared 10 bases from V and 0 bases from J, leaving 13 bases between. CDR3 DNA: TGTGCCACCAAAGGAGAGGGCTCCTACAATGAGCAGTTCTTC. It specifies CATKGEGSYNEQFF. The full variable domain, completed using reference TRBV2 and TRBJ2-1, is EPEVTQTPSHQVTQMGQEVILRCVPISNHLYFYWYRQILGQKVEFLVSFYNNEISEKSEIFDDQFSVERPDGSNFTLKIRSTKLEDSAMYFCATKGEGSYNEQFFGPGTRLTVL.

This clone has a handful of counts. The chain combines TRBV27 with TRBJ2-1; D remains unclear. The germline V gene encodes CDR1 MNHEY and CDR2 SMNVEV (reference sequence). This CDR3 is 12 amino acids long. V lost 11 bases to trimming and J lost 7 bases, with 15 bases between them. The DNA for the CDR3 is TGTGCCTCCCAGGATTCCCCGAATGAGCAGTTCTTC. The encoded protein is CASQDSPNEQFF.

This clone turned up a few times. The J gene is TRBJ2-5, the V gene TRBV5-6; TRBD2 matches 13 bases. CDR3 length equals 17 residues. The germline gives CDR1 SGHDT, CDR2 YYEEEE. V trimming: 2 bases; J trimming: 4 bases; junction bases outside the gene matches: 8. The CDR3 protein is CASSFRVTSGGPETQYF. For the CDR3, the DNA is TGTGCCAGCAGCTTCCGGGTGACTAGCGGGGGGCCAGAGACCCAGTACTTC.

The rearrangement joins TRBV2 to TRBJ2-1; D is undetermined. Germline CDR1 SNHLY, CDR2 FYNNEI. Trimming cost V 0 bases and J 9 bases, with 6 bases left between them. CDR3 length: 12 residues. CDR3: CASSEARSEQFF. Written as DNA, the CDR3 is TGTGCCAGCAGTGAAGCCAGAAGTGAGCAGTTCTTC.

J is TRBJ2-7 and V is TRBV7-6; 8 nucleotides agree with TRBD1. The CDR3 runs to 13 residues. Trimming cost V 4 bases and J 5 bases; bases outside gene matches: 4. The germline gives CDR1 SGHVS, CDR2 FNYEAQ. CDR3 in DNA: TGTGCCAGCAGCTCCCCAGGGGGCCACGAGCAGTACTTC. Translated, it gives CASSSPGGHEQYF.

V and J are TRBV7-9 and TRBJ2-7; 7 bases line up with TRBD1. CDR3 size: 14 residues. Per germline, CDR1 SEHNR and CDR2 FQNEAQ (reference sequence). The V segment lost 5 bases and the J segment 2 bases; nucleotides outside the gene matches: 6. In DNA form, the CDR3 reads TGTGCCAGCAGCGGTGACAGGGTTCCCTACGAGCAGTACTTC. Amino acids: CASSGDRVPYEQYF.

This chain joins TRBV29-1 and TRBJ2-1; tentatively, D is TRBD1 (5 bases). V was pared by 2 bases and J by 0 bases, with 11 bases between. CDR3 size: 15 residues. Per the germline V gene, CDR1 is SQVTM and CDR2 is ANQGSEA. The CDR3, as DNA: TGCAGCGTTGAAAGGCCAGGGAACTCCTACAATGAGCAGTTCTTC. Translated: CSVERPGNSYNEQFF.

The chain carries TRBV5-6 and TRBJ2-7; 8 nucleotides agree with TRBD1. V trimming: 2 bases; J trimming: 2 bases; junction bases outside the gene matches: 6. Germline lookup yields CDR1 SGHDT and CDR2 YYEEEE. The CDR3 has 15 residues. The CDR3 sequence is CASSLRPDRAYEQYF. CDR3 bases: TGTGCCAGCAGCTTAAGGCCGGACAGGGCCTACGAGCAGTACTTC.

The chain has TRBV5-1 and TRBJ2-2, with D uncertain. Germline V gene sequence: CDR1 SGHRS, CDR2 YFSETQ. The CDR3 sequence is 13 residues long. V was cut by 0 bases and J by 5 bases, with 5 bases left in between. Here the CDR3 reads CASSLERTGELFF. CDR3 coding DNA: TGCGCCAGCAGCTTGGAGCGAACCGGGGAGCTGTTTTTT.

This chain links TRBV6-5 with TRBJ1-2; TRBD1 might be the D (6 bases). Germline CDR1 reads MNHEY; CDR2 reads SVGAGI. Trimming took 6 bases from V and 5 from J, leaving 16 bases between them. The CDR3 length is 14 residues. Written as DNA, the CDR3 is TGTGCCAGCAGGGGCACAGGGTACAGTTATGGCTACACCTTC. Translated: CASRGTGYSYGYTF.

Note on this clone: A single base is all that separates this from a far larger clone, so a read error is likely. The gene calls are TRBV6-6 and TRBJ2-3; 14 bases match TRBD2. The CDR3 is 15 residues long. Looked up from germline, CDR1 is MNHNY and CDR2 is SVGAGI (reference sequence). V dropped 5 bases and J dropped 3; count of bases not matched to a gene: 1. This CDR3 reads CASSRTSGGTDTQYF. CDR3 DNA sequence: TGTGCCAGCAGTAGGACTAGCGGGGGGACAGATACGCAGTATTTT.

The rearrangement links TRBV19 to TRBJ2-1; possibly TRBD2 for D (6 bases). The CDR3 runs to 14 residues. Trimming stripped 6 bases from V and 3 bases from J, with 12 bases between. The germline CDR1 and CDR2 sequences are LNHDA and SQIVND (reference sequence). The CDR3 DNA is TGTGCCAGTAGAACCGCGGGGAGCTACAATGAGCAGTTCTTC. Amino acid sequence: CASRTAGSYNEQFF.

The chain carries TRBV4-3 and TRBJ1-2, with 7 bases fitting TRBD1. In germline, CDR1 is LGHNA, CDR2 YSLEER. CDR3 length equals 15 residues. With V trimmed by 4 bases and J by 4 bases, 9 bases remained unmatched. The CDR3 DNA reads as TGCGCCAGCAGCCCCCGAGGGACAGCCTCCTATGGCTACACCTTC. Translated, it gives CASSPRGTASYGYTF.

The chain employs TRBV5-1 and TRBJ2-1; 8 nucleotides agree with TRBD1. V trimming: 3 bases; J trimming: 9 bases; junction bases outside the gene matches: 11. The germline V gene has CDR1 SGHRS and CDR2 YFSETQ. The CDR3 consists of 15 residues. CDR3 amino acids: CASSSITGGWTEQFF. CDR3 in DNA: TGCGCCAGCAGCTCTATTACAGGGGGTTGGACTGAGCAGTTCTTC.

The rearrangement links TRBV27 to TRBJ1-6, with TRBD1 matching over 7 bases. The CDR3 covers 17 residues. J was trimmed by 3 bases and V by 2 bases; bases with no gene match: 7. CDR1 is MNHEY and CDR2 is SMNVEV in the germline V gene (reference sequence). CDR3 DNA: TGTGCCAGCAGTTTAAACATCCGGGACAGCTATAATTCACCCCTCCACTTT. Translating gives CASSLNIRDSYNSPLHF.

The chain combines TRBV19 with TRBJ1-1; D gene uncertain. This CDR3 spans 15 amino acids. Germline V gene sequence: CDR1 LNHDA, CDR2 SQIVND (reference sequence). V was cut by 0 bases and J by 1 base, with 9 bases left in between. The CDR3 reads CASSIDAGGNTEAFF. The CDR3 DNA sequence: TGTGCCAGTAGTATAGACGCCGGCGGGAACACTGAAGCTTTCTTT.

The rearrangement links TRBV5-1 to TRBJ1-6, with D hard to call. Germline CDR1 SGHRS, CDR2 YFSETQ. The V gene lost 1 base and the J gene lost 7 bases, with 9 bases spanning the gap. The CDR3 is 14 amino acids. The CDR3 sequence is CASSLTNENSPLHF. In nucleotides, the CDR3 is TGCGCCAGCAGCTTGACAAATGAAAATTCACCCCTCCACTTT.

The chain has TRBV7-2 and TRBJ1-6; TRBD1 aligns across 8 bases. Per the germline V gene, CDR1 is SGHTA and CDR2 is FQGNSA. J was trimmed by 9 bases and V by 3 bases; bases with no gene match: 4. The CDR3 runs to 14 residues. CDR3: CASSLTGAGSPLHF. The CDR3, as DNA: TGTGCCAGCAGCTTGACAGGGGCGGGTTCACCCCTCCACTTT.

V is TRBV7-9 and J is TRBJ1-2; D possibly corresponds to TRBD1 (6 bases). V was trimmed by 3 bases and J by 8 bases, leaving 13 bases between them. From germline, CDR1 is SEHNR and CDR2 FQNEAQ (reference sequence). The CDR3 spans 13 residues. As DNA, the CDR3 is TGTGCCAGCAGCTTTACGACAGGTGGGGGCTACACCTTC. This encodes CASSFTTGGGYTF.

The CDR3 here is CASSQTGTASYEQYF. DNA of the CDR3: TGTGCCAGCAGCCAAACCGGGACAGCCTCTTACGAGCAGTACTTC. V usage is TRBV7-9 and J usage is TRBJ2-7; 7 positions match TRBD1. V was clipped by 5 bases and J by 4 bases; unmatched bases: 11. The germline CDR1 and CDR2 sequences are SEHNR and FQNEAQ (reference sequence). The CDR3 covers 15 residues.